This paragraph covers one T cell receptor beta chain sequence. These data come from a study of blood T cell repertoires in COVID-19. Looking at the study overall: Samples came from the United States, Italy and Spain, spanning acute and convalescent COVID-19.

Trimming shortened V by 6 bases and J by 6 bases, and 9 bases separated the two germline ends. CDR1 is SGHAT, CDR2 FQNNGV, per germline. CDR3 length: 12 amino acids. In the original processing: Reference gene primer amplification in the assay estimated nucleated cell counts. Profiling relied on immunoSEQ multiplex PCR, and the TCRdb table lists in-frame clones only, not all of them. V and J calls and clone size are copied from that table; D and trimming were computed from the DNA. The sample lists almost 300,000 clones, roughly 86% occurring once. The chain combines TRBV11-2 with TRBJ2-1; no definite D call. The sequenced sample was peripheral blood. This clonotype originated in a woman aged 30 to 39 with COVID-19, enrolled during active disease. The CDR3 DNA is TGTGCCAGCAGATCCCCGTTCAATGAGCAGTTCTTC. It specifies CASRSPFNEQFF.